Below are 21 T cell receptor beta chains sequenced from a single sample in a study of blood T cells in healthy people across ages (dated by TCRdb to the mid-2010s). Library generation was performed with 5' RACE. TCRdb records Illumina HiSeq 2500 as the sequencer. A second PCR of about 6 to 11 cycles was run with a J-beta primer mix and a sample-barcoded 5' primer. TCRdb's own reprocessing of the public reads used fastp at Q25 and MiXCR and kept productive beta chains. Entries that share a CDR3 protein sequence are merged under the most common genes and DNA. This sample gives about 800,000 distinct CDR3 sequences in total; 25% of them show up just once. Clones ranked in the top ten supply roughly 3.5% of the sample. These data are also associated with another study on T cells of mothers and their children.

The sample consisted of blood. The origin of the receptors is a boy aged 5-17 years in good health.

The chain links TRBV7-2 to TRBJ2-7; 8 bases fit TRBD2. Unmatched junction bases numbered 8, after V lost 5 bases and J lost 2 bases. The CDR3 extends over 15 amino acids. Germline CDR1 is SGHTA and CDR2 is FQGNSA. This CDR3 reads CASSPASGQAYEQYF. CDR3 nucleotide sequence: TGTGCCAGCAGCCCAGCTAGCGGGCAGGCCTACGAGCAGTACTTC.

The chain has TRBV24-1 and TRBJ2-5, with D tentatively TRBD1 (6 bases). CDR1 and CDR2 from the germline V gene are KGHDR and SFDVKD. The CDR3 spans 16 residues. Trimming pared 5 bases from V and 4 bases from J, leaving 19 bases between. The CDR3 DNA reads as TGTGCCACCAGTGCTCAAGGAGGCAGGGGCTCAGAGACCCAGTACTTC. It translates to CATSAQGGRGSETQYF.

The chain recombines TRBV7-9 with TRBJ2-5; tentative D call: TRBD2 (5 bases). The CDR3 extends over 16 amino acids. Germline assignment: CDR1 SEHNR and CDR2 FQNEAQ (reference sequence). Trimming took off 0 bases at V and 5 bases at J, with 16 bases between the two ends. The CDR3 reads CASSLARDTAAETQYF. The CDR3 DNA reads TGTGCCAGCAGCTTAGCTCGGGATACCGCCGCCGAGACCCAGTACTTC.

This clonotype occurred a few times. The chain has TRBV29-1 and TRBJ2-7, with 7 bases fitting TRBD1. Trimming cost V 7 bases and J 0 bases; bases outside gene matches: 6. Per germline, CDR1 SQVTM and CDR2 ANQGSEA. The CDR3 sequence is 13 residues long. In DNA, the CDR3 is TGCAGCGGACGGGGACAGACCTCCTACGAGCAGTACTTC. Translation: CSGRGQTSYEQYF.

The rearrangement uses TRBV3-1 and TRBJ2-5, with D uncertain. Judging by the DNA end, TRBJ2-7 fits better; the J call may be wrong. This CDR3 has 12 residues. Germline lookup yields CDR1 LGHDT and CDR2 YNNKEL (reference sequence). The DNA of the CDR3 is TGTGCCAGCAGCCAAGATCCCAACGAGCAGTACTTC. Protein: CASSQDPNEQYF.

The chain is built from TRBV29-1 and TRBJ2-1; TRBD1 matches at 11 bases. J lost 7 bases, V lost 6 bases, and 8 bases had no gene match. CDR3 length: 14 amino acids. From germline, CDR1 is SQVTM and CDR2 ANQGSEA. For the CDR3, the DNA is TGCAGCGTGGCGGACAGGGGGCGATGGAATGAGCAGTTCTTC. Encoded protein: CSVADRGRWNEQFF.

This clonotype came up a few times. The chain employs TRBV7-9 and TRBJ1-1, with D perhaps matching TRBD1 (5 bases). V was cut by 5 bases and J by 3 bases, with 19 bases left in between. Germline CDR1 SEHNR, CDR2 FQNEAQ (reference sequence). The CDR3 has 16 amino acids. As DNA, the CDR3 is TGTGCCAGCAGCCCGAGCGGGGCAGGGAAGGACACTGAAGCTTTCTTT. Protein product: CASSPSGAGKDTEAFF.

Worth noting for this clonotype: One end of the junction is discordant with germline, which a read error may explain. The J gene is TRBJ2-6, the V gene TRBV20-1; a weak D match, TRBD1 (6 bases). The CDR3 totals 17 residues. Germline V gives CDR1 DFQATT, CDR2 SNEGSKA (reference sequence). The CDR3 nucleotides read TGCAGTGCTAGAAAGACAGGAGATCCCTCTGGGGCCAACGTCCTGGCTTTC. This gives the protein CSARKTGDPSGANVLAF.

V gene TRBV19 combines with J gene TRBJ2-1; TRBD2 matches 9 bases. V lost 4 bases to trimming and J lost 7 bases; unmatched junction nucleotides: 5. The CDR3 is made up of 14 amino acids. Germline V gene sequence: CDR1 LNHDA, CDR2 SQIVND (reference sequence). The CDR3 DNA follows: TGTGCCAGTAGTAGCCTAGCGGGGATAAATGAGCAGTTCTTC. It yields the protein CASSSLAGINEQFF. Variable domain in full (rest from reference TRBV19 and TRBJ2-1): DGGITQSPKYLFRKEGQNVTLSCEQNLNHDAMYWYRQDPGQGLRLIYYSQIVNDFQKGDIAEGYSVSREKKESFPLTVTSAQKNPTAFYLCASSSLAGINEQFFGPGTRLTVL.

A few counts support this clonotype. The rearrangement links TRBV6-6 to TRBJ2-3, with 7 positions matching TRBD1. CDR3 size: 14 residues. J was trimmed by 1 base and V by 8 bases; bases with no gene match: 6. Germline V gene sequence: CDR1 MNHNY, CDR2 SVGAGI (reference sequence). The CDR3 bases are TGTGCCAGCGGGGACAGACGACGCACAGATACGCAGTATTTT. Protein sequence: CASGDRRRTDTQYF.

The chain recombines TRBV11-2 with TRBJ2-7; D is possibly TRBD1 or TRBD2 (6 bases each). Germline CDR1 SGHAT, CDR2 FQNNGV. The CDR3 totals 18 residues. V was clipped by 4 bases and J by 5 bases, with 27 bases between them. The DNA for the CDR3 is TGTGCCAGCAGCTCACCCTTCTCAAGACAGAAGGGGGGCCACGAGCAGTACTTC. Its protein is CASSSPFSRQKGGHEQYF.

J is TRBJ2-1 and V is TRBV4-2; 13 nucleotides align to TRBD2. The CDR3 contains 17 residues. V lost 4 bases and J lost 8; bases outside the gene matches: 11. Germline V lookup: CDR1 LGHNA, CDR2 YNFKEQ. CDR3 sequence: CASSPRSGLAGKDEQFF. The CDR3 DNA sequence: TGTGCCAGCAGCCCGCGATCGGGACTAGCGGGAAAGGATGAGCAGTTCTTC.

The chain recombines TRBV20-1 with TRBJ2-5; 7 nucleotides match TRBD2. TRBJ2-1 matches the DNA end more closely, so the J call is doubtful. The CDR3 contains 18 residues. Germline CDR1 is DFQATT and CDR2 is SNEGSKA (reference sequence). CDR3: CSARDRGRTGGRVNEQFF. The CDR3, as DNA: TGCAGTGCTAGAGATCGGGGTAGAACGGGAGGTAGGGTTAATGAGCAGTTCTTC.

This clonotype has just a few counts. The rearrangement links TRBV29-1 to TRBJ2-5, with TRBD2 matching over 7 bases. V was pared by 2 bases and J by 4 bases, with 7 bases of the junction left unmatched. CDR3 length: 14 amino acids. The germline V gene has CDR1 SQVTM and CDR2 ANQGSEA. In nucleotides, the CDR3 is TGCAGCGTTGAACCCGCCAGGGAGGGAGAGACCCAGTACTTC. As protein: CSVEPAREGETQYF.

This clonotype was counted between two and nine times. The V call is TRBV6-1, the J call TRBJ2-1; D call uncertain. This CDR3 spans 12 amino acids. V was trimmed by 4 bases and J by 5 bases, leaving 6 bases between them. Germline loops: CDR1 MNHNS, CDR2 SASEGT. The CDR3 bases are TGTGCCAGCAGTGGGTTCAACAATGAGCAGTTCTTC. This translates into CASSGFNNEQFF.

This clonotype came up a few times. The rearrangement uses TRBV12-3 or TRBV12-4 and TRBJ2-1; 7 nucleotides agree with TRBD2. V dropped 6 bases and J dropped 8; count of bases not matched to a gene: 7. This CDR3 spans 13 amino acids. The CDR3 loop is CASRAGIGDEQFF. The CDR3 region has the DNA TGTGCCAGCAGAGCGGGAATTGGCGATGAGCAGTTCTTC.

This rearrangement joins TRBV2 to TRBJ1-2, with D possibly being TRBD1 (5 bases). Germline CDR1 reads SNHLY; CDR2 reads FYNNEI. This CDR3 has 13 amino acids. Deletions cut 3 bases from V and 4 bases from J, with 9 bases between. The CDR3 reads CASSESGTYGYTF. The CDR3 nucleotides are TGTGCCAGCAGTGAGTCGGGGACCTATGGCTACACCTTC.

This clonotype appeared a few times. In DNA form, the CDR3 reads TGTGCCAGCAGCCAAGAATCCAACGAGCAGTACTTC. It codes for CASSQESNEQYF. This chain links TRBV3-1 with TRBJ2-7; D is undetermined. V was clipped by 0 bases and J by 5 bases, with 5 bases between them. The CDR3 totals 12 residues. Germline CDR1 is LGHDT and CDR2 is YNNKEL (reference sequence).

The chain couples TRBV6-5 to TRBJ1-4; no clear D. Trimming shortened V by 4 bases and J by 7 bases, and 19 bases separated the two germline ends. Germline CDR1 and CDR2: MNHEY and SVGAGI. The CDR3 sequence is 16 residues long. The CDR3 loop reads CASSSLLKGSSEKLFF. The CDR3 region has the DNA TGTGCCAGCAGTTCCCTGCTTAAGGGATCGAGTGAAAAACTGTTTTTT.

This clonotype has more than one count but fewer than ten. This CDR3 reads CSAPRTSGQPQHF. CDR3 nucleotides: TGCAGTGCCCCAAGGACGTCCGGTCAGCCCCAGCATTTT. V gene TRBV20-1 combines with J gene TRBJ1-5; no reliable D call. The CDR3 spans 13 residues. Looked up from germline, CDR1 is DFQATT and CDR2 is SNEGSKA (reference sequence). Trimming removed 6 bases from V and 6 bases from J, with 15 bases in between.

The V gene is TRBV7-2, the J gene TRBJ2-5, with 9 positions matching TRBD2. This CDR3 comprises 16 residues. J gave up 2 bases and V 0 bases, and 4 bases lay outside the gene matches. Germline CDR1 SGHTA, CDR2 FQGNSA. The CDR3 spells CASSLASGGSQETQYF. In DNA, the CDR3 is TGTGCCAGCAGCTTAGCCAGCGGGGGGTCACAAGAGACCCAGTACTTC.